These T cell receptor beta chains were read from a single sample in a study of siplizumab effects on memory and regulatory T cells. This table comes from immunoSEQ multiplex PCR, and its TCRdb copy is limited to in-frame clones, with some not included. This repertoire shows around 100,000 clones, over 90% found once; its top ten account for about 12%. The specimen sequenced was non-Treg CD4+ T cells sorted from blood. These receptors all stem from a human donor in good health. Each CDR3 is given with its conserved first and last residue. D genes are given only for firm matches. Clone size is not always given. Where it is, it says once, few, many or a class for expanded clones.

d_call	v_call	clone_size	j_call	cdr3_aa	cdr3_nt
.	TRBV11-3	once	TRBJ1-2	CASSKGGDYGYTF	TGTGCCAGCAGCAAGGGGGGAGACTATGGCTACACCTTC
TRBD1	TRBV7-2	.	TRBJ2-5	CASSRPKQGAKETQYF	TGTGCCAGCAGCCGACCAAAACAGGGGGCGAAAGAGACCCAGTACTTC
TRBD1	TRBV6-1	.	TRBJ2-7	CASSMTGVYEQYF	TGTGCCAGCAGTATGACAGGGGTCTACGAGCAGTACTTC
.	TRBV4-3	.	TRBJ2-6	CASSPKVWNRDTFSGANVLTF	TGCGCCAGCAGCCCCAAGGTTTGGAACAGGGATACCTTCTCTGGGGCCAACGTCCTGACTTTC
TRBD1	TRBV7-9	few	TRBJ1-1	CASSLNRGNTEAFF	TGTGCCAGCAGCTTAAACAGGGGGAACACTGAAGCTTTCTTT
.	TRBV7-9	.	TRBJ2-3	CASQLRQDRDTQYF	TGTGCCAGCCAGCTTCGACAGGATCGGGATACGCAGTATTTT
.	TRBV6-5	.	TRBJ2-2	CASRFGGNTGELFF	TGTGCCAGCAGGTTTGGAGGAAACACCGGGGAGCTGTTTTTT
TRBD1	TRBV7-9	.	TRBJ2-2	CASSLNRDRGRNTGELFF	TGTGCCAGCAGCCTCAACCGGGACAGGGGGCGTAACACCGGGGAGCTGTTTTTT
TRBD1	TRBV25-1	few	TRBJ1-5	CASSATGGNQPQHF	TGTGCCAGCAGTGCAACAGGGGGGAATCAGCCCCAGCATTTT
TRBD2	TRBV29-1	.	TRBJ2-7	CSATTGGGREQYF	TGCAGCGCTACTACCGGCGGGGGGCGAGAGCAGTACTTC
TRBD2	TRBV9	.	TRBJ2-1	CASSIGTSGNEQFF	TGTGCCAGCAGCATCGGGACTAGCGGCAATGAGCAGTTCTTC
.	TRBV6-5	.	TRBJ2-7	CASSYPGNNEQYF	TGTGCCAGCAGTTACCCGGGAAACAACGAGCAGTACTTC
TRBD1	TRBV5-6	.	TRBJ2-5	CASSPTGPYQETQYF	TGTGCCAGCAGCCCGACAGGGCCGTACCAAGAGACCCAGTACTTC
.	TRBV19	.	TRBJ2-5	CASSEGGGTETQYF	TGTGCCAGTAGCGAAGGGGGGGGTACCGAGACCCAGTACTTC
.	TRBV18	once	TRBJ1-5	CASSPYPRVSNQPQHF	TGTGCCAGCTCACCATACCCCCGAGTTTCCAATCAGCCCCAGCATTTT
.	TRBV5-1	.	TRBJ2-1	CASSLAPTGTLNEQFF	TGCGCCAGCAGCTTGGCCCCGACAGGAACCTTAAATGAGCAGTTCTTC
.	TRBV20-1	.	TRBJ2-5	CTTTRKETQYF	TGCACCACGACTAGAAAAGAGACCCAGTACTTC
.	TRBV18	.	TRBJ2-5	CASSPQGGGETQYF	TGTGCCAGCTCACCACAGGGAGGCGGAGAGACCCAGTACTTC
.	TRBV19	.	TRBJ1-1	CASLRSGTTEAFF	TGTGCCAGTTTGCGATCGGGGACCACTGAAGCTTTCTTT
.	TRBV4-1	.	TRBJ2-7	CASSHGSVRSYEQYF	TGCGCCAGCAGCCACGGGTCCGTCCGCTCCTACGAGCAGTACTTC
TRBD1	TRBV7-8	.	TRBJ1-3	CASSSDRAPGNTIYF	TGTGCCAGCAGCTCCGACAGGGCCCCTGGAAACACCATATATTTT
.	TRBV5-1	.	TRBJ2-5	CASSPPGQETQYF	TGCGCCAGCAGCCCTCCGGGCCAAGAGACCCAGTACTTC
.	TRBV5-1	.	TRBJ1-3	CASSLGDRTGNTIYF	TGCGCCAGCAGCTTAGGAGACAGGACTGGAAACACCATATATTTT
.	TRBV10-2	.	TRBJ1-1	CASSVQYTEAFF	TGCGCCAGCAGTGTCCAGTACACTGAAGCTTTCTTT
TRBD1	TRBV18	.	TRBJ2-3	CASSPRQGMNTDTQYF	TGTGCCAGCTCACCTCGACAGGGAATGAATACAGATACGCAGTATTTT
TRBD2	TRBV11-1	.	TRBJ2-7	CASSLEVSSGPYEQYF	TGTGCCAGCAGCCTAGAGGTGTCTAGCGGTCCCTACGAGCAGTACTTC
TRBD1	TRBV29-1	.	TRBJ2-3	CSVRQGAGDTQYF	TGCAGCGTTCGACAGGGGGCGGGAGATACGCAGTATTTT
.	TRBV5-1	.	TRBJ2-1	CASSLRQGAYNEQFF	TGCGCCAGCAGCTTGAGGCAGGGTGCCTACAATGAGCAGTTCTTC
.	TRBV30	.	TRBJ2-7	CAWSPTGDSRLF	TGTGCCTGGAGCCCTACGGGGGACAGTAGACTTTTC
.	TRBV6-1	.	TRBJ1-5	CASSRPGGQPQHF	TGTGCCAGCAGTCGGCCGGGAGGTCAGCCCCAGCATTTT
.	TRBV6-1	.	TRBJ1-1	CASSDRPRQGRRAEAFF	TGTGCCAGCAGTGATAGACCCCGTCAGGGGCGTAGAGCTGAAGCTTTCTTT
TRBD2	TRBV29-1	.	TRBJ2-3	CSGTSGITDTQYF	TGCAGCGGGACTAGCGGGATCACAGATACGCAGTATTTT
TRBD2	TRBV11-3	.	TRBJ2-3	CASSKRTSGNTDTQYF	TGTGCCAGCAGCAAAAGGACTAGCGGCAACACAGATACGCAGTATTTT
.	TRBV11-3	.	TRBJ1-1	CASSLRGLNTEAFF	TGTGCCAGCAGCTTACGGGGTCTGAACACTGAAGCTTTCTTT
.	TRBV5-4	.	TRBJ1-2	CASSLDGRGENGYTF	TGTGCCAGCAGCTTGGATGGCAGGGGAGAAAATGGCTACACCTTC
TRBD2	TRBV7-9	.	TRBJ2-1	CASSTSGGHNEQFF	TGTGCCAGTAGTACTAGCGGAGGACACAATGAGCAGTTCTTC
TRBD2	TRBV7-9	once	TRBJ2-7	CASRHSGSGEQYF	TGTGCCAGCAGACATAGCGGGAGTGGCGAGCAGTACTTC
.	TRBV19	.	TRBJ2-5	CASSFRAETQYF	TGTGCCAGTAGTTTCAGGGCCGAGACCCAGTACTTC
.	TRBV7-3	.	TRBJ2-1	CASSSTYNEQFF	TGTGCCAGCAGCTCAACCTACAATGAGCAGTTCTTC
.	TRBV7-9	once	TRBJ2-5	CASSLGGRYRETQYF	TGTGCCAGCAGCTTAGGAGGGAGATATCGAGAGACCCAGTACTTC
.	TRBV10-3	.	TRBJ2-7	CAISEPGEVPYEQYF	TGTGCCATCAGTGAGCCGGGGGAAGTCCCCTACGAGCAGTACTTC
TRBD1	TRBV18	.	TRBJ1-1	CASSPPDRDDTEAFF	TGTGCCAGCTCACCACCCGACAGGGATGACACTGAAGCTTTCTTT
.	TRBV19	once	TRBJ2-1	CASSSRTETLYNEQFF	TGTGCCAGTAGTTCCCGGACGGAGACTTTATACAATGAGCAGTTCTTC
.	TRBV28	.	TRBJ1-1	CASRRTRRTVNTEAFF	TGTGCCAGCAGACGGACCCGGCGGACGGTGAACACTGAAGCTTTCTTT
TRBD2	TRBV7-2	.	TRBJ2-3	CASSPLVAGVYDTQYF	TGTGCCAGCAGCCCGCTTGTAGCGGGAGTTTACGATACGCAGTATTTT
.	TRBV7-9	once	TRBJ2-1	CASSFGSRKDEQFF	TGTGCCAGCAGCTTTGGGAGCCGCAAGGATGAGCAGTTCTTC
.	TRBV28	.	TRBJ1-1	CASRDTGLRNTEAFF	TGTGCCAGCAGAGATACAGGGCTGAGGAACACTGAAGCTTTCTTT
TRBD2	TRBV4-2	.	TRBJ2-3	CASSQDQGASGTWADTQYF	TGTGCCAGCAGCCAAGATCAAGGTGCTAGCGGCACCTGGGCAGATACGCAGTATTTT
.	TRBV10-2	.	TRBJ1-2	CASSDRTNYGYTF	TGCGCCAGCAGCGACAGGACTAACTATGGCTACACCTTC
.	TRBV30	.	TRBJ1-5	CAWSVRGQPQHF	TGTGCCTGGAGTGTGCGGGGACAGCCCCAGCATTTT
.	TRBV7-9	.	TRBJ2-5	CASSLGGRGEETQYF	TGTGCCAGCAGCTTAGGGGGACGAGGAGAAGAGACCCAGTACTTC